This T cell receptor (beta chain) was sequenced during a study of human T cells and chemical hapten exposure. Study summary: Epicutaneous patch tests delivered 0.01% DPC to the upper back, with evaluation at 6 days. A mostly female patient group had alopecia areata, totalis or universalis.

The time point: patch test 2, 6 weeks after DPC sensitization. Treatment of the sample: therapeutic diphenylcyclopropenone sensitization with weekly scalp DPC. Someone pulled total RNA out of unfractionated whole blood. General study points: Patch test scores rose with PT1 expanded TCR counts, a positive correlation.

At least ten counts were recorded for this clonotype. Its antigen is not known. Using its own MiXCR run on the RACE reads, TCRdb lists one record per CDR3 protein. The sample lists 73,000 or so distinct CDR3 sequences; 8.5% were seen once. The material sequenced was whole blood, taken in connection with sensitization to the hapten diphenylcyclopropenone (DPC). The TCR was taken from a woman in her fifties or sixties with alopecia areata. Some clones in this sample may be carry-over from other donors' samples.

The DNA of the CDR3 is TGTGCCAGCAGCTTAGTTGCGGGAGGCGCCCACGAGCAGTACTTC. Protein sequence: CASSLVAGGAHEQYF. The chain combines TRBV7-2 with TRBJ2-7; 8 positions agree with TRBD2. Trimming removed 1 base from V and 5 bases from J; junction bases left unmatched: 7. Germline loops: CDR1 SGHTA, CDR2 FQGNSA. CDR3 length: 15 residues.